The present T cell receptor (beta chain) was sequenced within a study of molecular identifiers for immune sequencing clone quantification. Study-wide context: With replicates, the RNA of around 20,000 or 99,000 naive CD8 cells was split five ways and four were sequenced. Points from the study as a whole: In naive cells, clones above 20 RNA copies held under 1% of molecules, whereas in effector cells they held over 98%.

Library preparation followed earlier protocols using designated TCR primers. TCRdb re-called the PCR reads through MiXCR, storing one row per CDR3 protein. The table lists over 550,000 distinct CDR3 sequences, 25% of them singletons. Based on a CD8+CD4-CCR7+CD45RA+ profile, naive CD8 T cells were sorted. This clonotype was detected many times. Its target is unknown. The CDR3 has 16 amino acids. Trimming took 1 base from V and 6 from J, leaving 18 bases between them. From germline, CDR1 is SGHRS and CDR2 YFSETQ. Source material: naive CD8+ T cells from blood, with Jurkat cell RNA spiked in. Subset specified: FACS-sorted CD8+CD4-CCR7+CD45RA+ naive T cells. The chain carries TRBV5-1 and TRBJ2-3, with D perhaps matching TRBD1 or TRBD2 (5 bases each). The TCR comes from a human donor in good health. Some libraries in this study had Jurkat cell RNA spiked in. The CDR3 loop reads CASSLPTAVTGDTQYF. The CDR3, as DNA: TGCGCCAGCAGCTTGCCGACAGCGGTTACGGGGGATACGCAGTATTTT. The whole variable domain, remainder taken from reference TRBV5-1 and TRBJ2-3, is KAGVTQTPRYLIKTRGQQVTLSCSPISGHRSVSWYQQTPGQGLQFLFEYFSETQRNKGNFPGRFSGRQFSNSRSEMNVSTLELGDSALYLCASSLPTAVTGDTQYFGPGTRLTVL.